The TCR beta chain under discussion was sequenced for a study of T cell clonotyping in hematopoietic cell transplantation. Germline V CDR1 and CDR2: KGHSH, LQKENI. The CDR3 totals 16 residues. V lost 3 bases, J lost 0 bases, and 14 bases lay in between. This table comes from immunoSEQ multiplex PCR, and its TCRdb copy is limited to in-frame clones, with some not included. Of 15,000 to 20,000 clones listed, around 80% are singletons. Points from the study as a whole: CD4 and CD8 repertoire contributions could not be separated without sorting.

As concerns this clone: Its antigen is unknown.

The TCR sequence derives from a man aged 60 to 69 in good health. Some clones in this sample may be carry-over from other donors' samples. The chain recombines TRBV18 with TRBJ1-2, with D maybe TRBD1 (5 bases). The sequenced material came from peripheral blood mononuclear cells. The DNA for the CDR3 is TGTGCCAGCTCACCCCCAGGAGGGGCGACTAACTATGGCTACACCTTC. This encodes CASSPPGGATNYGYTF. The full variable domain, in which reference TRBV18 and TRBJ1-2 provide the parts outside the CDR3, is NAGVMQNPRHLVRRRGQEARLRCSPMKGHSHVYWYRQLPEEGLKFMVYLQKENIIDESGMPKERFSAEFPKEGPSILRIQQVVRGDSAAYFCASSPPGGATNYGYTFGSGTRLTVV.